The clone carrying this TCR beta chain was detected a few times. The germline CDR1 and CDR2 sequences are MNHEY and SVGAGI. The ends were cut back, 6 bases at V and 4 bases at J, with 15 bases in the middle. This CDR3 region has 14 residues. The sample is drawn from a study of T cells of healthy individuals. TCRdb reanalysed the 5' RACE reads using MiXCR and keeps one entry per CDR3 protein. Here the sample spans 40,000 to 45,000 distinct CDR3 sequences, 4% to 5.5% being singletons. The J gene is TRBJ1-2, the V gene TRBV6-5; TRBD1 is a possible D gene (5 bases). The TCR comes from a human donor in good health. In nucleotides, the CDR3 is TGTGCCAGCAGAGAAGCCGGGGCTGTCTATGGCTACACCTTC. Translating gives CASREAGAVYGYTF.